The 9 T cell receptor beta chains in this list originate from one sample, sequenced in a study of OX40 agonist ivuxolimab in advanced cancers. Clones were read by immunoSEQ multiplex PCR, and TCRdb kept only the in-frame ones, dropping some. This table has some 89,000 clones, about 88% appearing once. The sample here was CD4+ or CD8+ T cells sorted from blood, taken in a trial of the OX40 agonist ivuxolimab. The receptor source for this set is an adult with an advanced solid tumor such as melanoma, head and neck, liver or kidney cancer.

The rearrangement joins TRBV5-1 to TRBJ1-1, with unresolved D. Germline V lookup: CDR1 SGHRS, CDR2 YFSETQ. CDR3 length: 13 amino acids. V dropped 2 bases and J dropped 0 bases, with 5 bases sitting between them. The CDR3 here is CASSLLLNTEAFF. Here the CDR3 DNA reads TGCGCCAGCAGCTTATTATTGAACACTGAAGCTTTCTTT. Together with reference TRBV5-1 and TRBJ1-1, the CDR3 gives the full variable domain: KAGVTQTPRYLIKTRGQQVTLSCSPISGHRSVSWYQQTPGQGLQFLFEYFSETQRNKGNFPGRFSGRQFSNSRSEMNVSTLELGDSALYLCASSLLLNTEAFFGQGTRLTVV.

This chain connects TRBV5-4 to TRBJ1-5, with 10 positions matching TRBD1. The CDR3 covers 17 residues. Trimming cost V 3 bases and J 3 bases; bases outside gene matches: 9. The germline V gene has CDR1 SGHNT and CDR2 YYREEE (reference sequence). The CDR3 bases are TGTGCCAGCAGCTCTACCGGGACAGGGGCCTCCAATCAGCCCCAGCATTTT. Protein product: CASSSTGTGASNQPQHF.

The J gene is TRBJ1-5, the V gene TRBV4-2; D call uncertain. The CDR3 runs to 13 residues. The germline V gene encodes CDR1 LGHNA and CDR2 YNFKEQ. Trimming pared 0 bases from V and 5 bases from J, leaving 5 bases between. The CDR3 coding sequence is TGTGCCAGCAGCCAAGATAAACATCAGCCCCAGCATTTT. Translation: CASSQDKHQPQHF.

The chain joins TRBV7-9 to TRBJ2-1; D uncertain. There are 15 residues in the CDR3. Trimming took off 6 bases at V and 0 bases at J, with 12 bases between the two ends. From germline, CDR1 is SEHNR and CDR2 FQNEAQ (reference sequence). The CDR3 nucleotides are TGTGCCAGCAGGACCACCATGAGCTCCTACAATGAGCAGTTCTTC. Its translation: CASRTTMSSYNEQFF.

The chain is built from TRBV10-3 and TRBJ2-7, with no clear D. The CDR3 totals 14 residues. The germline CDR1 and CDR2 sequences are ENHRY and SYGVKD. The V and J ends lost 0 bases and 2 bases respectively, with 8 bases between them. CDR3 amino acids: CAISESVIAYEQYF. CDR3 in DNA: TGTGCCATCAGTGAGTCGGTAATAGCCTACGAGCAGTACTTC.

This clone was detected once. The chain has TRBV7-2 and TRBJ2-5, with 8 bases matching TRBD2. Germline V CDR1 and CDR2: SGHTA, FQGNSA. Trimming at V came to 1 base and at J to 4 bases, leaving 5 bases not matched to a gene. The CDR3 length is 15 residues. Here the CDR3 reads CASSLGGREAETQYF. In DNA form, the CDR3 reads TGTGCCAGCAGCTTAGGCGGGCGGGAGGCAGAGACCCAGTACTTC. The full variable domain, in which reference TRBV7-2 and TRBJ2-5 provide the parts outside the CDR3, is GAGVSQSPSNKVTEKGKDVELRCDPISGHTALYWYRQSLGQGLEFLIYFQGNSAPDKSGLPSDRFSAERTGGSVSTLTIQRTQQEDSAVYLCASSLGGREAETQYFGPGTRLLVL.

CDR3 in amino acids: CASSLGTASVAQHF. CDR3 bases: TGTGCCAGCAGCTTGGGGACCGCTTCGGTAGCCCAGCATTTT. V usage is TRBV11-2 and J usage is TRBJ1-5; the D gene is possibly TRBD1 (5 bases). CDR3 length: 14 amino acids. V was cut by 3 bases and J by 11 bases, with 17 bases left in between. The germline V gene encodes CDR1 SGHAT and CDR2 FQNNGV.

This chain joins TRBV2 and TRBJ2-2, with 8 bases identical to TRBD2. Looked up from germline, CDR1 is SNHLY and CDR2 is FYNNEI. V gave up 6 bases and J gave up 6 bases; unmatched junction bases: 9. The CDR3 spans 15 residues. The CDR3 sequence: CASSGTSRGAGELFF. In nucleotides, the CDR3 is TGTGCCAGCAGCGGGACTAGTAGAGGGGCCGGGGAGCTGTTTTTT. Looking up the rest from reference TRBV2 and TRBJ2-2 gives the full variable domain: EPEVTQTPSHQVTQMGQEVILRCVPISNHLYFYWYRQILGQKVEFLVSFYNNEISEKSEIFDDQFSVERPDGSNFTLKIRSTKLEDSAMYFCASSGTSRGAGELFFGEGSRLTVL.

V usage is TRBV19 and J usage is TRBJ2-1, with TRBD1 as a possible D gene (5 bases). The CDR3 extends over 15 amino acids. The ends were cut back, 1 base at V and 5 bases at J, with 12 bases in the middle. The germline CDR1 and CDR2 sequences are LNHDA and SQIVND (reference sequence). The CDR3 loop is CASSIGQGENNEQFF. In nucleotides, the CDR3 is TGTGCCAGTAGTATAGGGCAGGGTGAAAACAATGAGCAGTTCTTC.